Listed here are 16 T cell receptor beta chains from one sample, sequenced in a study of shared clonotypes between healthy human individuals. Some clones are missing from TCRdb's copy, which holds only in-frame ones; the method was immunoSEQ multiplex PCR. The table shows about 590,000 clones, with nearly 97% occurring only once. CD45RO negativity and positive selection for CCR7 defined naive CD8 cells, a population that excluded terminally differentiated effector memory CD45RA+ cells. What was sequenced was naive CD8+ T cells sorted from blood. Source of these receptors: a woman aged 30 to 39 in good health.

V and J are TRBV4-2 and TRBJ2-7; no definite D call. Germline V gives CDR1 LGHNA, CDR2 YNFKEQ. This CDR3 comprises 16 residues. Between the trimmed V and J ends, which lost 0 bases and 0 bases, there was a span of 12 bases. This CDR3 reads CASSQESWISSYEQYF. DNA for the CDR3: TGTGCCAGCAGCCAAGAAAGTTGGATCAGCTCCTACGAGCAGTACTTC.

The chain recombines TRBV28 with TRBJ2-7; D remains ambiguous. The CDR3 loop spans 11 amino acids. With 8 bases removed from V and 7 bases from J, the gap between germline ends came to 12 bases. Germline CDR1 and CDR2: MDHEN and SYDVKM. The chain's CDR3 is CASADPLEQYF. The CDR3 DNA is TGTGCCAGCGCTGACCCCCTGGAGCAGTACTTC. Supplemented by reference TRBV28 and TRBJ2-7, the full variable domain reads DVKVTQSSRYLVKRTGEKVFLECVQDMDHENMFWYRQDPGLGLRLIYFSYDVKMKEKGDIPEGYSVSREKKERFSLILESASTNQTSMYLCASADPLEQYFGPGTRLTVT.

V gene TRBV5-1 combines with J gene TRBJ2-1; 11 nucleotides align to TRBD2. The CDR3 runs to 16 residues. CDR1 is SGHRS and CDR2 is YFSETQ in the germline V gene. Germline trimming cut 3 bases from V and 3 bases from J; bases unmatched to any gene: 5. Here the CDR3 DNA reads TGCGCCAGCAGCTCCGGGACTAGCGGTGACTACAATGAGCAGTTCTTC. This translates into CASSSGTSGDYNEQFF.

Of note for this clone: At the DNA level, this CDR3 is encoded by other sequences in the same sample as well. The chain has TRBV27 and TRBJ2-1, with 8 bases that match TRBD2. Looked up from germline, CDR1 is MNHEY and CDR2 is SMNVEV (reference sequence). The CDR3 totals 14 residues. V trimming: 8 bases; J trimming: 0 bases; junction bases outside the gene matches: 3. CDR3 protein: CASSSGSSYNEQFF. CDR3 in DNA: TGTGCCAGCTCGAGCGGGAGCTCCTACAATGAGCAGTTCTTC.

This chain joins TRBV5-1 and TRBJ2-3; 9 nucleotides line up with TRBD2. The CDR3 runs 15 residues. Germline trimming cut 4 bases from V and 1 base from J; bases unmatched to any gene: 4. Per the germline V gene, CDR1 is SGHRS and CDR2 is YFSETQ. CDR3 bases: TGCGCCAGCAGCGCAGTAGCGGGGGGCACAGATACGCAGTATTTT. Translated, it gives CASSAVAGGTDTQYF.

This clone has a single count. This chain connects TRBV27 to TRBJ1-4, with D hard to call. There are 16 residues in the CDR3. CDR1 is MNHEY, CDR2 SMNVEV, per germline (reference sequence). With 5 bases removed from V and 7 bases from J, the gap between germline ends came to 20 bases. CDR3 region: CASSPGWVGSGEKLFF. The CDR3 coding sequence is TGTGCCAGCAGTCCCGGTTGGGTAGGGTCCGGTGAAAAACTGTTTTTT.

This clone was seen only once. The chain combines TRBV4-1 with TRBJ1-2; perhaps TRBD1 as D (5 bases). The V end was cut by 4 bases, the J end by 4 bases, with 16 bases between. The CDR3 extends over 15 amino acids. The germline V gene has CDR1 MGHRA and CDR2 YSYEKL. This CDR3 reads CASSPDGETVYGYTF. The CDR3, as DNA: TGCGCCAGCAGCCCCGATGGGGAGACAGTCTATGGCTACACCTTC.

This chain uses TRBV5-4 with TRBJ2-7; D assignment may be TRBD1 or TRBD2 (7 bases each). V lost 3 bases to trimming and J lost 3 bases, with 13 bases between them. Germline CDR1 reads SGHNT; CDR2 reads YYREEE (reference sequence). The CDR3 is 14 residues long. CDR3: CASSSGGRDYEQYF. As DNA, the CDR3 is TGTGCCAGCAGCTCAGGGGGGAGGGACTACGAGCAGTACTTC. The complete variable domain, with remaining parts taken from reference TRBV5-4 and TRBJ2-7, reads ETGVTQSPTHLIKTRGQQVTLRCSSQSGHNTVSWYQQALGQGPQFIFQYYREEENGRGNFPPRFSGLQFPNYSSELNVNALELDDSALYLCASSSGGRDYEQYFGPGTRLTVT.

The genes are TRBV28 and TRBJ2-2, with D possibly being TRBD1 (5 bases). Germline CDR1 and CDR2: MDHEN and SYDVKM. The V gene lost 2 bases and the J gene lost 4 bases, with 8 bases spanning the gap. The CDR3 has 14 residues. The CDR3 bases are TGTGCCAGCAGTTTACTACAGGCCACCGGGGAGCTGTTTTTT. Translated: CASSLLQATGELFF.

The CDR3 protein is CSVESRLDAEAFF. CDR3 in DNA: TGCAGCGTTGAGAGCAGGTTGGATGCTGAAGCTTTCTTT. The gene calls are TRBV29-1 and TRBJ1-1; D unresolved. V lost 3 bases and J lost 6, with 14 bases in between. Germline V gene data show CDR1 as SQVTM and CDR2 as ANQGSEA. The CDR3 covers 13 residues.

This chain links TRBV10-3 with TRBJ2-1; TRBD1 matches 7 bases. Trimming at V came to 2 bases and at J to 9 bases, leaving 10 bases not matched to a gene. Germline CDR1 reads ENHRY; CDR2 reads SYGVKD. The CDR3 has 15 residues. This chain's CDR3 is CAISEPGQWVGEQFF. DNA for the CDR3: TGTGCCATCAGTGAGCCGGGACAGTGGGTTGGTGAGCAGTTCTTC.

This chain uses TRBV19 with TRBJ1-2, with 7 bases lining up with TRBD1. After removal of 9 bases from V and 4 bases from J, the junction contained 14 bases not matched to a gene. The CDR3 is made up of 15 amino acids. Looked up from germline, CDR1 is LNHDA and CDR2 is SQIVND (reference sequence). The CDR3 loop is CASESPAGTVYGYTF. The CDR3, as DNA: TGTGCCAGCGAAAGCCCCGCCGGGACAGTCTATGGCTACACCTTC.

V gene TRBV27 combines with J gene TRBJ1-1, with 7 positions matching TRBD1. J lost 2 bases, V lost 5 bases, and 5 bases had no gene match. Germline assignment: CDR1 MNHEY and CDR2 SMNVEV (reference sequence). This CDR3 has 14 amino acids. CDR3: CASSVRGINTEAFF. CDR3 in DNA: TGTGCCAGCAGTGTCAGGGGGATTAACACTGAAGCTTTCTTT.

The chain recombines TRBV7-9 with TRBJ2-3; TRBD2 aligns across 9 bases. Germline trimming cut 5 bases from V and 5 bases from J; bases unmatched to any gene: 8. This CDR3 is 15 amino acids long. Germline V CDR1 and CDR2: SEHNR, FQNEAQ (reference sequence). The CDR3 protein is CASSRIAGVLDTQYF. DNA for the CDR3: TGTGCCAGCAGCCGTATAGCGGGAGTATTAGATACGCAGTATTTT.

This chain connects TRBV2 to TRBJ1-2; the match to TRBD1 covers 9 bases. The CDR3 consists of 14 residues. The J segment lost 6 bases and the V segment lost 6 bases, leaving 8 bases of the junction unmatched. In germline, CDR1 is SNHLY, CDR2 FYNNEI. CDR3 sequence: CASREGQGSNGYTF. In DNA, the CDR3 is TGTGCCAGCAGGGAGGGACAGGGATCGAATGGCTACACCTTC.

This chain connects TRBV7-9 to TRBJ2-5, with 9 positions matching TRBD2. The CDR3 contains 16 residues. V shed 5 bases, J shed 4 bases, and the junction held 11 bases outside the gene matches. Germline V gives CDR1 SEHNR, CDR2 FQNEAQ (reference sequence). In DNA form, the CDR3 reads TGTGCCAGCAGCCCAACATTAGCGGGAGAAGGAGAGACCCAGTACTTC. Its protein product is CASSPTLAGEGETQYF.